This TCR beta chain is drawn from a study of shared clonotypes between healthy human individuals. Study in general: Those who served as donors were a couple of women and a few men between the ages of 18 and 49. Every donor yielded three CD4 naive, three CD4 memory, two CD8 naive and one CD8 memory plate.

Trimming pared 6 bases from V and 4 bases from J, leaving 12 bases between. The CDR3 extends over 14 amino acids. From germline, CDR1 is SGHAT and CDR2 FQNNGV. The count of this clone is one. At the deep level, the assay was run. Assay: immunoSEQ multiplex PCR; the TCRdb copy retains only in-frame clones and omits some. This table has about 1 million clones, about three quarters appearing once. The V and J genes are TRBV11-2 and TRBJ2-2, with TRBD1 as a possible D gene (6 bases). Sequenced material: memory CD4+ T cells sorted from blood. Subset in this sample: CD45RA-negative fraction. This TCR was recovered from a man younger than 30 in good health. The CDR3 bases are TGTGCCAGCAGAAGTACAGGGAGCACCGGGGAGCTGTTTTTT. The encoded protein is CASRSTGSTGELFF. Full variable domain (remainder filled in from reference TRBV11-2 and TRBJ2-2): EAGVAQSPRYKIIEKRQSVAFWCNPISGHATLYWYQQILGQGPKLLIQFQNNGVVDDSQLPKDRFSAERLKGVDSTLKIQPAKLEDSAVYLCASRSTGSTGELFFGEGSRLTVL.